The text below deals with one T cell receptor beta chain. Its antigen remains unidentified. This record belongs to a study of T cell repertoires in cytomegalovirus infection. Study-wide background: From public TCR beta signatures came an indication of both CMV infection and matching HLA type.

There are 16 residues in the CDR3. The germline V gene encodes CDR1 LGHNA and CDR2 YSLEER. V shed 3 bases and J shed 2 bases, with 16 bases lying between them. Study outcomes and limitations: Identification of carriers of CMV plus the relevant HLA was achieved through cumulative public TCR beta family frequency. Dominating the ex vivo response were HLA-C-restricted CMV-specific TCR beta clonotypes.

TCRdb reprocessed the reads with MiXCR, giving one entry per CDR3 protein. The table has 230,000 or so distinct CDR3 sequences, around 15% seen once. Sequenced input: CD8+ T cells from PBMCs. V and J are TRBV4-3 and TRBJ2-5; a weak D match, TRBD1 (6 bases). The receptor was isolated from a human donor in good health (CMV status not recorded). Some clones in this sample may be carry-over from other donors' samples. The CDR3 protein is CASSHSRGDSQETQYF. The CDR3 coding sequence is TGCGCCAGCAGCCATTCCAGGGGAGACTCGCAAGAGACCCAGTACTTC.